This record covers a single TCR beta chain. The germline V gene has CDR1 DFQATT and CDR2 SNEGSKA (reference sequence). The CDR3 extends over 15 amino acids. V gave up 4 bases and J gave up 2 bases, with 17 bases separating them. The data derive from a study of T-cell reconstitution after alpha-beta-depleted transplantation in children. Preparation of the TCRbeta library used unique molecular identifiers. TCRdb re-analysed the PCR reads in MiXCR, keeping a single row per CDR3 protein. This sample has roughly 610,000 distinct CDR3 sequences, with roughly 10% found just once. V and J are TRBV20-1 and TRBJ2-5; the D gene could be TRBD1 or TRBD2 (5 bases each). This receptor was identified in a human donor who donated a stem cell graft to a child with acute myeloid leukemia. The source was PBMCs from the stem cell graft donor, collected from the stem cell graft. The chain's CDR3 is CSATQPGRGQETQYF. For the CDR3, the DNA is TGCAGTGCTACTCAACCGGGACGTGGGCAAGAGACCCAGTACTTC.